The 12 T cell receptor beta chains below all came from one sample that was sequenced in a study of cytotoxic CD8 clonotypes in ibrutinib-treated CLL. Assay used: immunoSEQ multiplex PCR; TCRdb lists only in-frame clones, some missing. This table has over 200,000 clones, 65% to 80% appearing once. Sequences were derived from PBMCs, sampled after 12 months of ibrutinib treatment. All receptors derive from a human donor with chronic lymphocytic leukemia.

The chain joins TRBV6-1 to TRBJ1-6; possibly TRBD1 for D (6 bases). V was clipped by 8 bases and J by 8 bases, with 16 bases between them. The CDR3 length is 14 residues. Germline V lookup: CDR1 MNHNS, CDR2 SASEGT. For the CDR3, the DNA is TGTGCCAGCGTCCTACAGGGCCCCTATTCACCCCTCCACTTT. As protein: CASVLQGPYSPLHF.

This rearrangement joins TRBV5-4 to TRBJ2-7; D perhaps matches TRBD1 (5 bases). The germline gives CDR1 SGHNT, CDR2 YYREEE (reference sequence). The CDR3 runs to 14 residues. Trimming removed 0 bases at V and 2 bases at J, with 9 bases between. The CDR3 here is CASSLDRFAYEQYF. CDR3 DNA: TGTGCCAGCAGCTTGGACAGGTTTGCCTACGAGCAGTACTTC. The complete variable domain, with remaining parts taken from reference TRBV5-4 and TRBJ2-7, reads ETGVTQSPTHLIKTRGQQVTLRCSSQSGHNTVSWYQQALGQGPQFIFQYYREEENGRGNFPPRFSGLQFPNYSSELNVNALELDDSALYLCASSLDRFAYEQYFGPGTRLTVT.

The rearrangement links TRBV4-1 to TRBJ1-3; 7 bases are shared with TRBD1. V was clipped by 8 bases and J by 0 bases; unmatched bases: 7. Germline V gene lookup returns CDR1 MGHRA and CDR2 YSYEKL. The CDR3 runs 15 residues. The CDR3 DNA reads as TGCGCCAGCGGCGGGACAGACCTCTCTGGAAACACCATATATTTT. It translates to CASGGTDLSGNTIYF.

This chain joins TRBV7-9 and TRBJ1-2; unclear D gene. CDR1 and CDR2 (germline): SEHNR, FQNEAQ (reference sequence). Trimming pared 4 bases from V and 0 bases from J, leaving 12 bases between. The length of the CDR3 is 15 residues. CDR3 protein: CASSSRASSNYGYTF. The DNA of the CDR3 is TGTGCCAGCAGCTCTCGGGCCAGCTCTAACTATGGCTACACCTTC.

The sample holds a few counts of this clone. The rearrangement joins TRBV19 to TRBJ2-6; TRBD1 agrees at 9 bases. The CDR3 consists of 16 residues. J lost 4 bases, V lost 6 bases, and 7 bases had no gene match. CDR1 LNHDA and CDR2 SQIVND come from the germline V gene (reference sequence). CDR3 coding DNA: TGTGCCAGTAGAGAACAGGGGGCGGAAGGGGCCAACGTCCTGACTTTC. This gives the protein CASREQGAEGANVLTF.

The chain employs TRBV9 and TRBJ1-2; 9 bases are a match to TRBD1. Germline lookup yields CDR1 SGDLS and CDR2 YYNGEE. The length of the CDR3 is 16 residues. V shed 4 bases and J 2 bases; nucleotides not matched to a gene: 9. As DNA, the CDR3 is TGTGCCAGCAGCCCAAAGGACAGGGGCGACAACTATGGCTACACCTTC. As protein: CASSPKDRGDNYGYTF. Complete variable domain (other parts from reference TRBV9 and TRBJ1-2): DSGVTQTPKHLITATGQRVTLRCSPRSGDLSVYWYQQSLDQGLQFLIQYYNGEERAKGNILERFSAQQFPDLHSELNLSSLELGDSALYFCASSPKDRGDNYGYTFGSGTRLTVV.

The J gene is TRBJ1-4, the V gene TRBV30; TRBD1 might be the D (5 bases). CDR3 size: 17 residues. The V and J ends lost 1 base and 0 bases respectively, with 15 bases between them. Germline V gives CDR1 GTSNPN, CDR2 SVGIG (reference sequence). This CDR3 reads CAWSGGLDDPTNEKLFF. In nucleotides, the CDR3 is TGTGCCTGGAGTGGGGGCCTAGATGATCCAACTAATGAAAAACTGTTTTTT.

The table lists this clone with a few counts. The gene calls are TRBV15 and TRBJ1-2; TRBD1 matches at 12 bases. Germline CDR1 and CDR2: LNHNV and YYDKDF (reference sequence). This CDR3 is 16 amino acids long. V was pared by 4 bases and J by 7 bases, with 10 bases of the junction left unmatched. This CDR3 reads CATSIAGTGGLSGYTF. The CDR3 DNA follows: TGTGCCACCAGCATCGCCGGGACAGGGGGCCTAAGTGGCTACACCTTC.

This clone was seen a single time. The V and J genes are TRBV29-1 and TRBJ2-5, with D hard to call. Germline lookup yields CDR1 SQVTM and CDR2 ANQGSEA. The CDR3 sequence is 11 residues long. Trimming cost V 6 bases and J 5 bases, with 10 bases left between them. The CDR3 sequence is CSVGLGETQYF. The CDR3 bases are TGCAGCGTCGGCCTGGGGGAGACCCAGTACTTC.

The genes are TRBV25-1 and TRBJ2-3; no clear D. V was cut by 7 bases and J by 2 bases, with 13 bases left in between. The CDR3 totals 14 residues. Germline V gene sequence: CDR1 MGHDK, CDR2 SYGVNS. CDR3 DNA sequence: TGTGCCAGCATGGCGGCCGGCCACACAGATACGCAGTATTTT. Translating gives CASMAAGHTDTQYF.

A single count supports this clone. In nucleotides, the CDR3 is TGTGCCAGCTCACCACCCGGCGGCTCCTACAATGAGCAGTTCTTC. This translates into CASSPPGGSYNEQFF. The chain has TRBV18 and TRBJ2-1; D is undetermined. The CDR3 sequence is 15 residues long. The V end lost 0 bases, the J end lost 0 bases, and 6 bases lay between the germline ends. In germline, CDR1 is KGHSH, CDR2 LQKENI.

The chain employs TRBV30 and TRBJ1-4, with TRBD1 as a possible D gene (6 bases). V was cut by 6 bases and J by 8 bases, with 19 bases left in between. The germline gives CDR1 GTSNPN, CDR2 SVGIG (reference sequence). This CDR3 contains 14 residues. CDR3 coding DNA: TGTGCCTGCCTAAGGGGGGGGCAAGGGGAAAAACTGTTTTTT. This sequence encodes CACLRGGQGEKLFF.